The 16 T cell receptor beta chains given below trace back to one sample, sequenced in a study of blood T cell repertoires in COVID-19. The assay was immunoSEQ multiplex PCR, and TCRdb's table has in-frame clones only and misses some. The sample contains around 220,000 clones, nearly 90% of which appear only once. Sequenced input: peripheral blood. The receptors stem from a woman aged 40-49 years who had recovered from COVID-19.

The rearrangement joins TRBV28 to TRBJ1-5; D unresolved. CDR1 MDHEN and CDR2 SYDVKM come from the germline V gene. CDR3 length equals 16 residues. The V end was cut by 5 bases, the J end by 7 bases, with 21 bases between. The CDR3 DNA follows: TGTGCCAGCAGTCCCCTCCCGACGGAGGTGAGCCAGCCCCAGCATTTT. This encodes CASSPLPTEVSQPQHF.

The V gene is TRBV11-2, the J gene TRBJ1-1; D remains unclear. The CDR3 is 13 amino acids. Trimming removed 2 bases at V and 11 bases at J, with 15 bases between. Germline V lookup: CDR1 SGHAT, CDR2 FQNNGV. This CDR3 reads CASSLLGWEEAFF. For the CDR3, the DNA is TGTGCCAGCAGCTTATTGGGGTGGGAGGAGGCTTTCTTT.

The chain is built from TRBV7-2 and TRBJ2-2; 8 bases match TRBD2. The J segment lost 5 bases and the V segment lost 3 bases, leaving 5 bases of the junction unmatched. This CDR3 spans 15 amino acids. Germline values: CDR1 SGHTA, CDR2 FQGNSA. The CDR3 spells CASSFRAGETGELFF. The CDR3 region has the DNA TGTGCCAGCAGCTTTAGAGCGGGGGAAACCGGGGAGCTGTTTTTT. Combining the CDR3 with reference TRBV7-2 and TRBJ2-2 gives the whole variable domain GAGVSQSPSNKVTEKGKDVELRCDPISGHTALYWYRQSLGQGLEFLIYFQGNSAPDKSGLPSDRFSAERTGGSVSTLTIQRTQQEDSAVYLCASSFRAGETGELFFGEGSRLTVL.

V usage is TRBV7-3 and J usage is TRBJ2-1; tentative D call: TRBD2 (6 bases). This CDR3 contains 18 residues. V was pared by 5 bases and J by 0 bases, with 20 bases between. The germline CDR1 and CDR2 sequences are SGHTA and FQGTGA. The CDR3 region is CASSPTSFPDSSYNEQFF. Written as DNA, the CDR3 is TGTGCCAGCAGCCCCACTAGCTTCCCTGATAGCTCCTACAATGAGCAGTTCTTC.

The table lists this clone with a few counts. V and J are TRBV7-2 and TRBJ1-5; the D is unclear. There are 13 residues in the CDR3. The ends were cut back, 5 bases at V and 2 bases at J, with 7 bases in the middle. Germline loops: CDR1 SGHTA, CDR2 FQGNSA. DNA for the CDR3: TGTGCCAGCAGCATTAGTCGCAATCAGCCCCAGCATTTT. Encoded protein: CASSISRNQPQHF.

The V gene is TRBV28, the J gene TRBJ1-5; no clear D gene. The germline V gene encodes CDR1 MDHEN and CDR2 SYDVKM. This CDR3 comprises 14 residues. Deletions cut 2 bases from V and 7 bases from J, with 12 bases between. As DNA, the CDR3 is TGTGCCAGCAGTTTACGAGGAACCTCCCAGCCCCAGCATTTT. Translated, it gives CASSLRGTSQPQHF.

The genes are TRBV28 and TRBJ1-3, with 10 bases aligning to TRBD1. Germline trimming cut 6 bases from V and 0 bases from J; bases unmatched to any gene: 2. Germline V lookup: CDR1 MDHEN, CDR2 SYDVKM. The CDR3 runs to 15 residues. CDR3 protein: CASRGTGVSGNTIYF. DNA of the CDR3: TGTGCCAGCAGGGGGACAGGGGTCTCTGGAAACACCATATATTTT.

This sequence joins TRBV25-1 and TRBJ1-2; TRBD1 might be the D (6 bases). Germline V lookup: CDR1 MGHDK, CDR2 SYGVNS. Trimming stripped 5 bases from V and 8 bases from J, with 24 bases between. The CDR3 sequence is 16 residues long. The CDR3 sequence: CASSSWDIRERVGYTF. As DNA, the CDR3 is TGTGCCAGCAGTTCATGGGACATCCGGGAACGGGTGGGCTACACCTTC.

The chain couples TRBV11-3 to TRBJ1-2, with D perhaps TRBD1 (5 bases). V dropped 6 bases and J dropped 2 bases, with 13 bases sitting between them. Germline lookup yields CDR1 SGHNT and CDR2 YENEEA. The CDR3 is made up of 14 amino acids. For the CDR3, the DNA is TGTGCCAGCAGGGGGACCGGGGGGAACTATGGCTACACCTTC. Amino acid sequence: CASRGTGGNYGYTF.

The V call is TRBV20-1, the J call TRBJ1-1; D is unresolved. Germline-derived CDR1 and CDR2 are DFQATT and SNEGSKA (reference sequence). CDR3 length: 9 amino acids. CDR3: CSPNAEAFF. The CDR3 DNA follows: TGCAGCCCTAACGCTGAAGCTTTCTTT.

The chain employs TRBV19 and TRBJ1-2; 8 bases match TRBD1. CDR1 and CDR2 (germline): LNHDA, SQIVND (reference sequence). V lost 8 bases, J lost 5 bases, and 1 base stayed unmatched. This CDR3 comprises 11 residues. The CDR3 DNA follows: TGTGCCAGTGGGGACAGGTATGGCTACACCTTC. Residues: CASGDRYGYTF.

This chain uses TRBV29-1 with TRBJ2-7; 8 bases fit TRBD1. Per the germline V gene, CDR1 is SQVTM and CDR2 is ANQGSEA. The CDR3 loop spans 13 amino acids. DNA for the CDR3: TGCAGTGTCCTCTCCGGACAGGGTGCCGAGCAGTACTTC. Protein sequence: CSVLSGQGAEQYF.

Only a few counts were recorded for this clone. V gene TRBV29-1 combines with J gene TRBJ2-4; perhaps TRBD1 as D (5 bases). The germline V and J ends were trimmed by 2 bases and 4 bases, with 15 bases remaining between them. The CDR3 consists of 15 residues. The germline V gene has CDR1 SQVTM and CDR2 ANQGSEA. CDR3 sequence (DNA): TGCAGCGTTGAACCTTCGCAGGGTGGGAAAAACATTCAGTACTTC. Translation gives CSVEPSQGGKNIQYF.

This chain uses TRBV12-3 or TRBV12-4 with TRBJ1-2, with D possibly TRBD1 on 6 matching bases. This CDR3 contains 13 residues. Trimming shortened V by 4 bases and J by 4 bases, and 10 bases separated the two germline ends. CDR3 nucleotide sequence: TGTGCCAGCAGTTACGGGACACCCTATGGCTACACCTTC. This translates into CASSYGTPYGYTF.

V and J are TRBV5-1 and TRBJ2-3, with TRBD2 matching 9 bases. CDR1 is SGHRS, CDR2 YFSETQ, per germline. Trimming at V came to 4 bases and at J to 2 bases, leaving 5 bases not matched to a gene. The CDR3 is made up of 15 amino acids. CDR3 residues: CASSLPSGTTDTQYF. In nucleotides, the CDR3 is TGCGCCAGCAGCCTGCCTAGCGGGACCACAGATACGCAGTATTTT.

The chain employs TRBV9 and TRBJ2-5, with 7 bases matching TRBD1. Germline lookup yields CDR1 SGDLS and CDR2 YYNGEE. Trimming took 3 bases from V and 5 from J; bases not matched to a gene: 7. The CDR3 extends over 14 amino acids. The CDR3 nucleotides are TGTGCCAGCAGCGAGACAGGGCCCCGGGAGACCCAGTACTTC. Protein: CASSETGPRETQYF.